This entry concerns a single TCR beta chain. Its specificity is unknown. V was pared by 6 bases and J by 0 bases, with 16 bases between. This CDR3 region has 16 residues. Germline CDR1 reads MNHEY; CDR2 reads SVGEGT. This entry comes from a study of T-cell reconstitution after alpha-beta-depleted transplantation in children. Whole-study results and caveats: Expanded graft clones, several hundred of them, were reportedly the source of alpha-beta T cells about two months after transplant. It was surviving recipient T cells and thymic progenitors that gave some patients high TCRbeta diversity at day 60. Counts and diversity of T cells one year after transplant came mostly from newly produced T cells.

The TCRbeta library was prepared with unique molecular identifiers. TCRdb passed the PCR reads through MiXCR, listing each CDR3 protein once. Found here are about a million distinct CDR3 sequences, about 26% of them singletons; the top ten hold around 30%. The TCR originated in a boy under two years old who had a stem cell transplant for SCID, so the T cells may come from the graft donor. This specimen consisted of PBMCs, mostly from graft donor cells, obtained 360 days after TCRalphabeta/CD19-depleted stem cell transplant. V gene TRBV6-2 or TRBV6-3 combines with J gene TRBJ2-3; D perhaps matches TRBD1 (5 bases). CDR3 residues: CASRELAGPSTDTQYF. The DNA for the CDR3 is TGTGCCAGCAGGGAATTAGCAGGGCCTAGCACAGATACGCAGTATTTT.